The 32 T cell receptor beta chains below come from one sample, sequenced in a study of shared clonotypes between healthy human individuals. TCRdb's copy holds only in-frame clones and misses some; the assay was immunoSEQ multiplex PCR. The repertoire includes about 2.5 million clones, 85% to 95% of them detected once, and roughly 0.34% sits in the top ten. Material: naive CD4+ T cells from PBMCs. Described subset: CD45RA+ positively selected. The receptors were gathered from a man younger than 35 in good health. Some clones in this sample may be carry-over from other donors' samples.

The rearrangement joins TRBV6-1 to TRBJ2-2, with D possibly TRBD2 on 5 matching bases. The V end was cut by 3 bases, the J end by 0 bases, with 8 bases between. Germline CDR1 reads MNHNS; CDR2 reads SASEGT. The CDR3 runs to 15 residues. The CDR3: CASSEGAPNTGELFF. DNA of the CDR3: TGTGCCAGCAGTGAGGGAGCGCCGAACACCGGGGAGCTGTTTTTT.

This sequence joins TRBV7-3 and TRBJ1-3, with 7 bases lining up with TRBD1. V trimming: 5 bases; J trimming: 8 bases; junction bases outside the gene matches: 18. CDR3 length: 17 amino acids. The germline CDR1 and CDR2 sequences are SGHTA and FQGTGA. CDR3 in amino acids: CASSPDAWDSPADTIYF. In DNA form, the CDR3 reads TGTGCCAGCAGCCCAGACGCATGGGACAGCCCGGCGGACACCATATATTTT.

The chain uses TRBV14 and TRBJ1-2; D may be TRBD1 (6 bases). There are 14 residues in the CDR3. Trimming stripped 1 base from V and 5 bases from J, with 11 bases between. CDR1 is SGHDN, CDR2 FVKESK, per germline. The CDR3 here is CASSQAGAAYGYTF. Written as DNA, the CDR3 is TGTGCCAGCAGCCAAGCGGGGGCAGCATATGGCTACACCTTC.

The gene calls are TRBV6-5 and TRBJ2-7; either TRBD1 or TRBD2 may supply D (5 bases each). V gave up 2 bases and J gave up 0 bases, with 11 bases separating them. The CDR3 consists of 15 residues. Germline-derived CDR1 and CDR2 are MNHEY and SVGAGI. The DNA for the CDR3 is TGTGCCAGCAGTTACCAGGCAGGGAGCTCCTACGAGCAGTACTTC. Its protein product is CASSYQAGSSYEQYF.

The chain uses TRBV5-1 and TRBJ2-3; maybe TRBD1 (6 bases). Germline CDR1 SGHRS, CDR2 YFSETQ. V was shortened by 3 bases and J by 3 bases, with 14 bases between the two germline ends. CDR3 length equals 15 residues. CDR3 sequence: CASSSGTLWTDTQYF. As DNA, the CDR3 is TGCGCCAGCAGCTCGGGGACACTCTGGACAGATACGCAGTATTTT.

The rearrangement uses TRBV28 and TRBJ1-5; possible D gene TRBD1, 6 bases. The V and J ends lost 4 bases and 2 bases respectively, with 12 bases between them. The CDR3 has 15 amino acids. The germline CDR1 and CDR2 sequences are MDHEN and SYDVKM. This chain's CDR3 is CASSSEGVGNQPQHF. The CDR3 DNA reads TGTGCCAGCAGTTCAGAGGGGGTTGGCAATCAGCCCCAGCATTTT.

The chain combines TRBV28 with TRBJ1-2, with TRBD1 as a possible D gene (5 bases). The CDR3 length is 15 residues. Trimming removed 5 bases at V and 0 bases at J, with 13 bases between. The germline V gene has CDR1 MDHEN and CDR2 SYDVKM. CDR3 bases: TGTGCCAGCAGTGTCGGGGGAGCCCCTAACTATGGCTACACCTTC. It codes for CASSVGGAPNYGYTF.

The rearrangement uses TRBV5-4 and TRBJ2-1; no firm D call. This CDR3 has 13 amino acids. Germline CDR1 is SGHNT and CDR2 is YYREEE (reference sequence). The V end lost 3 bases, the J end lost 7 bases, and 11 bases lay between the germline ends. The CDR3 is CASSSDRVNEQFF. The CDR3 nucleotides are TGTGCCAGCAGCTCGGACCGGGTGAATGAGCAGTTCTTC. Filled out from reference TRBV5-4 and TRBJ2-1, the complete variable domain reads ETGVTQSPTHLIKTRGQQVTLRCSSQSGHNTVSWYQQALGQGPQFIFQYYREEENGRGNFPPRFSGLQFPNYSSELNVNALELDDSALYLCASSSDRVNEQFFGPGTRLTVL.

This clone was picked up one time. The chain links TRBV7-6 to TRBJ2-7; 9 nucleotides agree with TRBD2. The length of the CDR3 is 16 residues. The V segment lost 1 base and the J segment 1 base; nucleotides outside the gene matches: 5. Germline CDR1 and CDR2: SGHVS and FNYEAQ. CDR3 bases: TGTGCCAGCAGCTTAGGGGCTAGCGGGATTTCCTACGAGCAGTACTTC. It is translated as CASSLGASGISYEQYF.

This clone was counted once. Here the CDR3 reads CASSRGQSTSTDTQYF. CDR3 in DNA: TGCGCCAGCAGCCGGGGCCAGTCAACTAGCACAGATACGCAGTATTTT. The chain has TRBV5-1 and TRBJ2-3; tentatively, D is TRBD1 or TRBD2 (5 bases each). The V gene lost 4 bases and the J gene lost 0 bases, with 15 bases spanning the gap. The CDR3 is 16 amino acids. CDR1 and CDR2 from the germline V gene are SGHRS and YFSETQ.

The chain combines TRBV4-2 with TRBJ2-1; TRBD2 matches at 10 bases. The CDR3 covers 15 residues. V lost 4 bases and J lost 5; bases outside the gene matches: 5. CDR1 LGHNA and CDR2 YNFKEQ come from the germline V gene. The CDR3 sequence: CASSPKAGGHNEQFF. The CDR3 bases are TGTGCCAGCAGCCCTAAAGCGGGAGGGCACAATGAGCAGTTCTTC.

This clone was seen just once. One junction end does not reproduce the germline sequence, and a read error may be involved. The chain employs TRBV18 and TRBJ2-1; perhaps TRBD1 as D (6 bases). CDR3 length equals 14 residues. Germline V gives CDR1 KGHSH, CDR2 LQKENI. The CDR3 is CASSPVPPGQGELF. CDR3 sequence (DNA): TGTGCCAGCTCACCAGTACCCCCGGGACAAGGGGAGCTCTTC.

The chain is built from TRBV7-2 and TRBJ2-5; TRBD2 agrees at 8 bases. Germline V CDR1 and CDR2: SGHTA, FQGNSA. The CDR3 contains 15 residues. Unmatched junction bases numbered 5, after V lost 3 bases and J lost 2 bases. Here the CDR3 DNA reads TGTGCCAGCAGCTTTGACGGGAGGGCACAAGAGACCCAGTACTTC. This encodes CASSFDGRAQETQYF.

To note about this clone: Other nucleotide sequences from this sample produce the same CDR3. The rearrangement links TRBV29-1 to TRBJ1-1; D unclear. CDR1 and CDR2 from the germline V gene are SQVTM and ANQGSEA. Trimming took off 2 bases at V and 0 bases at J, with 7 bases between the two ends. CDR3 length equals 13 residues. CDR3 in amino acids: CSVEISMNTEAFF. CDR3 coding DNA: TGCAGCGTTGAAATTAGTATGAACACTGAAGCTTTCTTT.

This chain uses TRBV6-5 with TRBJ2-7; TRBD2 aligns across 10 bases. Germline CDR1 MNHEY, CDR2 SVGAGI. With 6 bases clipped from V and 5 bases from J, the junction kept 7 bases outside the gene matches. The CDR3 extends over 14 amino acids. The DNA of the CDR3 is TGTGCCAGCAGACCGAGCGGGAGGGCCGACGAGCAGTACTTC. Translated, it gives CASRPSGRADEQYF.

The rearrangement uses TRBV7-3 and TRBJ2-4; perhaps TRBD1 as D (5 bases). V lost 1 base and J 14 bases, leaving 15 bases between the germline ends. CDR3 length: 13 residues. The germline V gene encodes CDR1 SGHTA and CDR2 FQGTGA. The CDR3 is CASSLNPAGSKYF. The CDR3 DNA reads as TGTGCCAGCAGCTTAAACCCCGCAGGGTCGAAGTACTTC.

CDR3 DNA sequence: TGCAGCGTCGGTTCAGGGGGGTCGGGAAAACTGTTTTTT. The encoded protein is CSVGSGGSGKLFF. The chain has TRBV29-1 and TRBJ1-4; 7 bases align to TRBD1. With V trimmed by 6 bases and J by 10 bases, 11 bases remained unmatched. The germline gives CDR1 SQVTM, CDR2 ANQGSEA. This CDR3 has 13 residues.

This clone has more than one count but fewer than ten. The chain has TRBV2 and TRBJ1-5; 10 bases fit TRBD1. The CDR3 is 15 amino acids. V shed 6 bases, J shed 5 bases, and the junction held 7 bases outside the gene matches. From germline, CDR1 is SNHLY and CDR2 FYNNEI. CDR3 DNA sequence: TGTGCCAGCAGGGGTCCCGGGACAGGGGATCAGCCCCAGCATTTT. The encoded protein is CASRGPGTGDQPQHF.

The chain carries TRBV29-1 and TRBJ2-3; D is uncertain. This CDR3 region has 12 residues. Germline assignment: CDR1 SQVTM and CDR2 ANQGSEA. Trimming left V 0 bases short and J 2 bases short, with 3 bases between. The CDR3 reads CSVEEDTDTQYF. In DNA form, the CDR3 reads TGCAGCGTTGAAGAGGACACAGATACGCAGTATTTT.

The chain recombines TRBV28 with TRBJ2-5; D not certain. The J call may be incorrect, as the DNA end agrees better with TRBJ2-7. Per the germline V gene, CDR1 is MDHEN and CDR2 is SYDVKM. CDR3 length: 13 amino acids. The CDR3 reads CASSLADSYEQYF. CDR3 DNA: TGTGCCAGCAGTTTGGCGGACTCCTACGAGCAGTACTTC.

This sequence joins TRBV6-1 and TRBJ2-1; 12 bases map to TRBD2. This CDR3 contains 15 residues. J lost 7 bases, V lost 7 bases, and 8 bases had no gene match. Germline CDR1 is MNHNS and CDR2 is SASEGT. In DNA, the CDR3 is TGTGCCAGCACCGTGGGACTAGCGGGTATAAATGAGCAGTTCTTC. Amino acids: CASTVGLAGINEQFF.

The rearrangement uses TRBV6-5 and TRBJ2-7; D gene unclear. Looked up from germline, CDR1 is MNHEY and CDR2 is SVGAGI. Trimming took off 2 bases at V and 5 bases at J, with 10 bases between the two ends. This CDR3 comprises 13 residues. DNA of the CDR3: TGTGCCAGCAGTTACACGTCGGGCGACGAGCAGTACTTC. Its protein product is CASSYTSGDEQYF.

The chain has TRBV6-5 and TRBJ1-4, with D perhaps matching TRBD1 (6 bases). There are 16 residues in the CDR3. In germline, CDR1 is MNHEY, CDR2 SVGAGI. Trimming took 4 bases from V and 0 from J, leaving 12 bases between them. CDR3 DNA: TGTGCCAGCAGTTTAACGGGGGCCGCAACTAATGAAAAACTGTTTTTT. It translates to CASSLTGAATNEKLFF.

The V gene is TRBV28, the J gene TRBJ2-4; 7 bases agree with TRBD1. This CDR3 is 16 amino acids long. CDR1 and CDR2 from the germline V gene are MDHEN and SYDVKM. With V trimmed by 0 bases and J by 2 bases, 4 bases remained unmatched. In nucleotides, the CDR3 is TGTGCCAGCAGTTTATGGGGACAGACAACCAAAAACATTCAGTACTTC. It yields the protein CASSLWGQTTKNIQYF.

The chain uses TRBV11-3 and TRBJ2-4, with 9 positions matching TRBD2. After removal of 1 base from V and 6 bases from J, the junction contained 7 bases not matched to a gene. Germline V CDR1 and CDR2: SGHNT, YENEEA. The CDR3 spans 16 residues. DNA of the CDR3: TGTGCCAGCAGCTTAGGGGGCGGGAGGGCCGGAAACATTCAGTACTTC. Encoded protein: CASSLGGGRAGNIQYF.

V usage is TRBV7-2 and J usage is TRBJ2-7; 7 bases are shared with TRBD2. Unmatched junction bases numbered 5, after V lost 1 base and J lost 2 bases. The CDR3 has 15 amino acids. Germline CDR1 reads SGHTA; CDR2 reads FQGNSA. This chain's CDR3 is CASSLVGGETYEQYF. In nucleotides, the CDR3 is TGTGCCAGCAGCTTAGTGGGGGGGGAGACCTACGAGCAGTACTTC.

The chain links TRBV9 to TRBJ2-1; 9 bases fit TRBD1. V gave up 2 bases and J gave up 9 bases; unmatched junction bases: 12. CDR3 size: 16 residues. CDR1 and CDR2 (germline): SGDLS, YYNGEE. This CDR3 reads CASSVTTGGVVSEQFF. As DNA, the CDR3 is TGTGCCAGCAGCGTGACGACAGGGGGTGTAGTGAGTGAGCAGTTCTTC.

The J gene is TRBJ2-7, the V gene TRBV28; TRBD2 might be the D (6 bases). The CDR3 has 14 amino acids. The V gene's germline CDR1 is MDHEN and CDR2 SYDVKM. V was shortened by 5 bases and J by 0 bases, with 11 bases between the two germline ends. CDR3 in amino acids: CASSGGSSSYEQYF. As DNA, the CDR3 is TGTGCCAGCAGTGGGGGGAGCTCCTCCTACGAGCAGTACTTC.

The rearrangement uses TRBV6-6 and TRBJ1-5; 7 positions match TRBD1. V shed 6 bases, J shed 4 bases, and the junction held 6 bases outside the gene matches. The CDR3 has 14 residues. Germline V lookup: CDR1 MNHNY, CDR2 SVGAGI (reference sequence). The CDR3 is CASSPNRGNQPQHF. The CDR3 DNA sequence: TGTGCCAGCAGCCCTAACAGGGGTAATCAGCCCCAGCATTTT.

This chain uses TRBV6-5 with TRBJ1-1; no definite D call. Germline-derived CDR1 and CDR2 are MNHEY and SVGAGI. The CDR3 spans 14 residues. Deletions cut 5 bases from V and 0 bases from J, with 10 bases between. CDR3 region: CASSRPGLNTEAFF. The CDR3 coding sequence is TGTGCCAGCAGTCGACCCGGGCTGAACACTGAAGCTTTCTTT.

The table lists this clone with a count of one. The gene calls are TRBV27 and TRBJ2-1, with D possibly being TRBD1 or TRBD2 (5 bases each). CDR1 and CDR2 (germline): MNHEY, SMNVEV (reference sequence). The length of the CDR3 is 12 residues. V lost 6 bases, J lost 13 bases, and 16 bases lay in between. CDR3 coding DNA: TGTGCCAGCAGCTACCCCGGGACCCAACAGTTCTTC. Translation gives CASSYPGTQQFF.

The genes are TRBV30 and TRBJ2-5; D call uncertain. The J call may not be correct, given that the DNA end is closer to TRBJ2-7. CDR1 GTSNPN and CDR2 SVGIG come from the germline V gene (reference sequence). The CDR3 extends over 11 amino acids. Here the CDR3 reads CAWSEANEQYF. The CDR3 DNA reads TGTGCCTGGAGCGAAGCAAACGAGCAGTACTTC.